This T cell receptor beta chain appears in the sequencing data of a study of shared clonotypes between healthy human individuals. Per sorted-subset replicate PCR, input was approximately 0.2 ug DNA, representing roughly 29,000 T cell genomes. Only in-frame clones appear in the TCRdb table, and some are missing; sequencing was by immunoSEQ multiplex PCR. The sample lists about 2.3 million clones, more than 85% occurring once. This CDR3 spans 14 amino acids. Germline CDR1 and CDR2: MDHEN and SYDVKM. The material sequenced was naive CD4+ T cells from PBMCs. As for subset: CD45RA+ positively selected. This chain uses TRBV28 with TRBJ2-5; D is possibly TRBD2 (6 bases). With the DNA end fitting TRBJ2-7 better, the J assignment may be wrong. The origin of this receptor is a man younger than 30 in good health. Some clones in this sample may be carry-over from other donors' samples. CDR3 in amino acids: CASINFSGYYEQYF. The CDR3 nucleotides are TGTGCCAGCATTAACTTTAGCGGATACTACGAGCAGTACTTC.